The entry that follows covers one TCR beta chain sequence. The target antigen is unknown. The CDR3 totals 14 residues. V lost 2 bases, J lost 10 bases, and 12 bases lay in between. The V gene's germline CDR1 is MNHNS and CDR2 SASEGT. Primers for the PCR totalled 60 Vbeta and 13 Jbeta. TCRdb's copy holds only in-frame clones and misses some; the assay was immunoSEQ multiplex PCR. The sample lists some 140,000 clones, roughly four fifths occurring once. The data are from a study of cytomegalovirus exposure and HLA in healthy donors. Study-level findings and limits: Using the classifier, cytomegalovirus status was reportedly diagnosed with high specificity and sensitivity. Some highly shared sequence variants likely arose as a pipeline artifact. The records held CMV serostatus as the only immune exposure information. Most TCR sequences were seen very rarely across donors, but some public TCRs occurred in many.

The V call is TRBV6-1, the J call TRBJ1-6, with D possibly matching TRBD1 (6 bases). The clonotype originates from a woman aged 40 to 50 in good health and CMV-seronegative. Sequenced sample: PBMCs. CDR3 in amino acids: CASSERSGESPLHF. In DNA form, the CDR3 reads TGTGCCAGCAGTGAAAGGTCAGGGGAGTCACCCCTCCACTTT.